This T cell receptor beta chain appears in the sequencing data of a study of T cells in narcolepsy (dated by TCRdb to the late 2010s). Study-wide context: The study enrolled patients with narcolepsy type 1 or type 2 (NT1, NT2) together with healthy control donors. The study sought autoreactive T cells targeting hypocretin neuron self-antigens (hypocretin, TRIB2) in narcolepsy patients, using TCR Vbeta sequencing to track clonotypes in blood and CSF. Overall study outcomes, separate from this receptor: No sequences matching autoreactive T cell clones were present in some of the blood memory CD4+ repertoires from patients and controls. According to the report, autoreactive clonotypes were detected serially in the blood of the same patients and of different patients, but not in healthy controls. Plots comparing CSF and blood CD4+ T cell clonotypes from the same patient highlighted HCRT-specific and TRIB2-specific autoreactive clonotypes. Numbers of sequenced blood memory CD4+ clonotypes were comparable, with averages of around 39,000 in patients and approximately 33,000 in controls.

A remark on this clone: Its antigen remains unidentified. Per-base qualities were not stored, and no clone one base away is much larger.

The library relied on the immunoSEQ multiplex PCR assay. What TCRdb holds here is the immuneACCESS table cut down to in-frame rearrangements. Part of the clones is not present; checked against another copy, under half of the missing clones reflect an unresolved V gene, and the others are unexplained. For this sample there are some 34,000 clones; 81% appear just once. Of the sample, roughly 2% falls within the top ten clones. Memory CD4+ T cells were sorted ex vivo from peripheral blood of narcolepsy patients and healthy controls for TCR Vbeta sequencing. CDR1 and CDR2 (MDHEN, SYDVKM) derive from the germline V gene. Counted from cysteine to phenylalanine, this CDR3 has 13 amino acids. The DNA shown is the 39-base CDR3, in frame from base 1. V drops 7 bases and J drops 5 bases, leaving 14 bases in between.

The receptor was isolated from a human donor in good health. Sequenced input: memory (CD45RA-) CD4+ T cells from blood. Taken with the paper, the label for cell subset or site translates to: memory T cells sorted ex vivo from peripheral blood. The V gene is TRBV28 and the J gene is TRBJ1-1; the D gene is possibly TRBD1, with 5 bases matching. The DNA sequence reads TGTGCCAGCAAGTGGGGGGATTTTACTGAAGCTTTCTTT. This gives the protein CASKWGDFTEAFF.